A single sample gave rise to the 18 T cell receptor beta chains below, sequenced in a study of blood T cell repertoires in COVID-19. Some clones are missing from TCRdb's copy, which holds only in-frame ones; the method was immunoSEQ multiplex PCR. Of roughly 170,000 clones in the sample, roughly 85% were seen once. Specimen: peripheral blood. These receptors originate from a woman in her 70s with acute or convalescent COVID-19.

The CDR3 coding sequence is TGTGCCAGCAGCCAAGTTCGTCGGGGTTCCTATGGCTACACCTTC. Its translation: CASSQVRRGSYGYTF. The rearrangement links TRBV3-1 (or the pseudogene TRBV3-2) to TRBJ1-2; D is ambiguous. CDR1 and CDR2 (germline): LGHDT, YNNKEL (reference sequence). V lost 1 base, J lost 4 bases, and 13 bases lay in between. The CDR3 sequence is 15 residues long.

J is TRBJ1-2 and V is TRBV30; unclear D gene. The CDR3 is 15 amino acids. V lost 3 bases, J lost 4 bases, and 18 bases lay in between. Germline CDR1 reads GTSNPN; CDR2 reads SVGIG (reference sequence). For the CDR3, the DNA is TGTGCCTGGAGAGAGGGAACAAGCTCCTTCTATGGCTACACCTTC. Amino acids: CAWREGTSSFYGYTF.

The J gene is TRBJ2-3, the V gene TRBV5-1, with 14 positions matching TRBD2. In germline, CDR1 is SGHRS, CDR2 YFSETQ. V was pared by 5 bases and J by 5 bases, with 7 bases of the junction left unmatched. The length of the CDR3 is 16 residues. For the CDR3, the DNA is TGCGCCAGCAGTCAGACCGGACTAGCGGGAGGAGATACGCAGTATTTT. Translation gives CASSQTGLAGGDTQYF.

The V call is TRBV7-9, the J call TRBJ2-7; no definite D call. CDR1 is SEHNR, CDR2 FQNEAQ, per germline (reference sequence). V lost 4 bases to trimming and J lost 0 bases, with 10 bases between them. This CDR3 contains 14 residues. CDR3 DNA: TGTGCCAGCAGCTCACAGAAAAGCTCCTACGAGCAGTACTTC. This encodes CASSSQKSSYEQYF.

This sequence joins TRBV6-2 or TRBV6-3 and TRBJ2-1; the match to TRBD2 covers 10 bases. The V segment lost 0 bases and the J segment 10 bases; nucleotides outside the gene matches: 18. CDR1 MNHEY and CDR2 SVGEGT come from the germline V gene. The CDR3 sequence is 19 residues long. CDR3 in DNA: TGTGCCAGCAGTTACTCCGCGCCGCTAAGCGGGAGGGCCTTTGAAGAGCAGTTCTTC. Its protein is CASSYSAPLSGRAFEEQFF.

This clone occurred a few times. The chain employs TRBV5-1 and TRBJ1-6, with TRBD1 matching over 7 bases. This CDR3 contains 14 residues. With 1 base clipped from V and 6 bases from J, the junction kept 1 base outside the gene matches. The V gene's germline CDR1 is SGHRS and CDR2 YFSETQ. The CDR3 DNA reads as TGCGCCAGCAGCTTGACAGGGGTTAATTCACCCCTCCACTTT. It is translated as CASSLTGVNSPLHF.

This clone was seen a handful of times. The V gene is TRBV4-2, the J gene TRBJ2-3, with 10 bases lining up with TRBD2. Germline CDR1 reads LGHNA; CDR2 reads YNFKEQ. The CDR3 has 18 amino acids. Trimming removed 1 base from V and 5 bases from J; junction bases left unmatched: 12. The CDR3 loop is CASSQGVKGTSVGDTQYF. DNA for the CDR3: TGTGCCAGCAGCCAAGGGGTTAAGGGGACTAGCGTTGGAGATACGCAGTATTTT.

The V and J genes are TRBV11-3 and TRBJ2-1; tentatively, D is TRBD2 (6 bases). From germline, CDR1 is SGHNT and CDR2 YENEEA. Trimming took 5 bases from V and 5 from J, leaving 16 bases between them. The CDR3 has 15 residues. The CDR3 loop is CASSAGTGAHNEQFF. CDR3 DNA sequence: TGTGCCAGCAGCGCCGGGACTGGGGCCCACAATGAGCAGTTCTTC.

The chain has TRBV10-3 and TRBJ1-1, with D tentatively TRBD1 (5 bases). The CDR3 covers 16 residues. Trimming stripped 0 bases from V and 3 bases from J, with 14 bases between. Per the germline V gene, CDR1 is ENHRY and CDR2 is SYGVKD. The CDR3 coding sequence is TGTGCCATCAGTGAGTCCCGGGGGGTGTCGGACACTGAAGCTTTCTTT. It encodes CAISESRGVSDTEAFF.

This rearrangement joins TRBV7-2 to TRBJ1-4; 7 nucleotides match TRBD1. The V gene's germline CDR1 is SGHTA and CDR2 FQGNSA. This CDR3 has 18 amino acids. The V segment lost 0 bases and the J segment 0 bases; nucleotides outside the gene matches: 7. The CDR3 spells CASSLAPAGGTTNEKLFF. The CDR3, as DNA: TGTGCCAGCAGCTTAGCACCCGCAGGGGGGACAACTAATGAAAAACTGTTTTTT. The complete variable domain, with remaining parts taken from reference TRBV7-2 and TRBJ1-4, reads GAGVSQSPSNKVTEKGKDVELRCDPISGHTALYWYRQSLGQGLEFLIYFQGNSAPDKSGLPSDRFSAERTGGSVSTLTIQRTQQEDSAVYLCASSLAPAGGTTNEKLFFGSGTQLSVL.

This clone was observed once. The chain has TRBV7-6 and TRBJ2-7; a weak D match, TRBD2 (5 bases). The V end lost 5 bases, the J end lost 6 bases, and 14 bases lay between the germline ends. Germline-derived CDR1 and CDR2 are SGHVS and FNYEAQ. CDR3 length: 13 amino acids. CDR3 in DNA: TGTGCCAGCAGCCTCGGGCTGAGCGGCGAGCAGTACTTC. Amino acids: CASSLGLSGEQYF.

The V call is TRBV10-2, the J call TRBJ2-5; no clear D gene. The CDR3 sequence is 13 residues long. Germline values: CDR1 WSHSY, CDR2 SAAADI. V was trimmed by 1 base and J by 4 bases, leaving 7 bases between them. CDR3: CASSEWRGETQYF. CDR3 coding DNA: TGCGCCAGCAGTGAGTGGAGAGGAGAGACCCAGTACTTC.

The chain is built from TRBV6-5 and TRBJ2-7; the match to TRBD1 covers 9 bases. From germline, CDR1 is MNHEY and CDR2 SVGAGI. With V trimmed by 8 bases and J by 7 bases, 12 bases remained unmatched. There are 14 residues in the CDR3. The CDR3 sequence: CASVKGQGLWEQYF. In DNA, the CDR3 is TGTGCCAGCGTAAAGGGACAGGGTCTTTGGGAGCAGTACTTC.

The chain recombines TRBV6-5 with TRBJ1-6; 7 nucleotides agree with TRBD1. The CDR3 contains 15 residues. Germline V gene lookup returns CDR1 MNHEY and CDR2 SVGAGI. The trim removed 7 bases at V and 7 bases at J, leaving 10 bases unmatched. The CDR3 reads CASTPWGTENSPLHF. In nucleotides, the CDR3 is TGTGCCAGCACCCCATGGGGGACAGAGAATTCACCCCTCCACTTT.

The chain recombines TRBV30 with TRBJ1-2; TRBD1 aligns across 7 bases. The ends lost 3 bases at V and 8 bases at J; junction bases unmatched: 9. Per germline, CDR1 GTSNPN and CDR2 SVGIG (reference sequence). CDR3 length equals 13 residues. The CDR3 reads CAWSILGGAGYTF. Written as DNA, the CDR3 is TGTGCCTGGAGCATCTTAGGGGGCGCGGGCTACACCTTC. Variable domain in full (rest from reference TRBV30 and TRBJ1-2): SQTIHQWPATLVQPVGSPLSLECTVEGTSNPNLYWYRQAAGRGLQLLFYSVGIGQISSEVPQNLSASRPQDRQFILSSKKLLLSDSGFYLCAWSILGGAGYTFGSGTRLTVV.

This chain uses TRBV6-5 with TRBJ2-2; TRBD1 might be the D (6 bases). This CDR3 contains 15 residues. Per the germline V gene, CDR1 is MNHEY and CDR2 is SVGAGI. Trimming shortened V by 5 bases and J by 9 bases, and 19 bases separated the two germline ends. The CDR3 DNA follows: TGTGCCAGCAGTCAGGAGTGGGGGCGGAGCTGGGAGCTGTTTTTT. It specifies CASSQEWGRSWELFF.

This clone has just a few counts. The V call is TRBV29-1, the J call TRBJ1-2; D is uncertain. Germline V gives CDR1 SQVTM, CDR2 ANQGSEA. The CDR3 is 14 amino acids. V shed 6 bases and J shed 7 bases, with 21 bases lying between them. The CDR3 bases are TGCAGCGTCGCCGGGTTCATCCCTTCGTCTGGCTACACCTTC. Protein: CSVAGFIPSSGYTF.

The chain links TRBV19 to TRBJ1-2; a possible D gene is TRBD1 (6 bases). V was clipped by 7 bases and J by 3 bases, with 12 bases between them. Germline CDR1 reads LNHDA; CDR2 reads SQIVND (reference sequence). This CDR3 comprises 13 residues. Here the CDR3 DNA reads TGTGCCAGTACGACAGGAAGGGACTATGGCTACACCTTC. It codes for CASTTGRDYGYTF.